The clone carrying this T cell receptor beta chain was counted a single time. Sequencing used immunoSEQ multiplex PCR; TCRdb keeps in-frame clones, though not all of them. Among 140,000 or so clones listed, 79% were seen once. This sample stems from a study of cytotoxic CD8 clonotypes in ibrutinib-treated CLL. The sample here was PBMCs, taken after 12 months of ibrutinib treatment. This sequence was found in a human donor with chronic lymphocytic leukemia.

DNA of the CDR3: TGTGCCAGCAGTCTCCTAGGACTAGCGGGAGAGTCTGGGGCCAACGTCCTGACTTTC. Protein product: CASSLLGLAGESGANVLTF. The J gene is TRBJ2-6, the V gene TRBV27; 13 bases are a match to TRBD2. In germline, CDR1 is MNHEY, CDR2 SMNVEV (reference sequence). The CDR3 has 19 amino acids. With 5 bases clipped from V and 1 base from J, the junction kept 8 bases outside the gene matches. The full variable domain, rest sourced from reference TRBV27 and TRBJ2-6, is EAQVTQNPRYLITVTGKKLTVTCSQNMNHEYMSWYRQDPGLGLRQIYYSMNVEVTDKGDVPEGYKVSRKEKRNFPLILESPSPNQTSLYFCASSLLGLAGESGANVLTFGAGSRLTVL.